The rows below give T cell receptor beta chains drawn from one sample of a study of T cell responses to AZD1222 COVID-19 vaccine. Profiled with immunoSEQ multiplex PCR; TCRdb holds only in-frame clones, not every one. This sample has approximately 110,000 clones, with approximately 92% found just once. Sequences were derived from peripheral blood, sampled 28 days after the second AZD1222 dose. The receptors originated from an adult who received the AZD1222 COVID-19 vaccine. CDR3s include the opening cysteine and the closing phenylalanine or tryptophan. D genes are given only for firm matches. Size tells how often a clone was seen (once, few, many) or the class of an expanded clone, and some rows leave it out.

clone_size j_call d_call v_call cdr3_nt cdr3_aa
- TRBJ2-7 TRBD1 TRBV6-5 TGTGCCAGCACTAAACGACAGGGGACTTACCACGAGCAGTACTTC CASTKRQGTYHEQYF
- TRBJ1-2 - TRBV7-2 TGTGCCAGCAGCTCCTGGGGGAGCTATGGCTACACCTTC CASSSWGSYGYTF
- TRBJ2-1 TRBD2 TRBV27 TGTGCCAGCAGTCCAGGGACTAGCGGGAGCTCGACCAATGAGCAGTTCTTC CASSPGTSGSSTNEQFF
- TRBJ2-5 - TRBV5-4 TGTGCCAGCAGCTTTTCAGCGTTATACTCGTCCGAGACCCAGTACTTC CASSFSALYSSETQYF
- TRBJ1-6 TRBD1 TRBV16 TGTGCCAGCAGCCCACAGACAGGGGGCAGGGGTTCACCCCTCCACTTT CASSPQTGGRGSPLHF
- TRBJ2-5 - TRBV5-8 TGTGCCAGCAGCGTGGGCGGGTACCAAGAGACCCAGTACTTC CASSVGGYQETQYF
- TRBJ1-4 TRBD1 TRBV6-6 TGTGCCAGCAGTCGGGACAGGGTAGTGGGTACTAATGAAAAACTGTTTTTT CASSRDRVVGTNEKLFF
- TRBJ2-5 TRBD2 TRBV10-2 TGCGCCAGCAGTTACTCCTACTCTGCCGGGAGGGAGACCCAGTACTTC CASSYSYSAGRETQYF
- TRBJ1-1 - TRBV4-1 TGCGCCAGCAGCCAAGCCACTGACGGTGAAGCTTTCTTT CASSQATDGEAFF
- TRBJ2-3 - TRBV7-2 TGTGCCAGCAGCTTTCGGTCCCCTACTAGCACAGATACGCAGTATTTT CASSFRSPTSTDTQYF
- TRBJ2-7 - TRBV3-1/TRBV3-2 TGTGCCAGCAGCCAAGCTACCCGCTACGAGCAGTACTTC CASSQATRYEQYF
- TRBJ2-1 TRBD2 TRBV29-1 TGCAGCGTTGTCCAGCGGGACCCTCGGAATGAGCAGTTCTTC CSVVQRDPRNEQFF
- TRBJ1-5 - TRBV7-2 TGTGCCAGCAGCTTAGAAGTCCTGAGCAATCAGCCCCAGCATTTT CASSLEVLSNQPQHF
- TRBJ1-2 TRBD1 TRBV4-1 TGCGCCAGCAGCCAACCAGACAGGGACTCTGGGGGCTACACCTTC CASSQPDRDSGGYTF
- TRBJ1-2 TRBD1 TRBV28 TGTGCCAGCAGTTTAGGTGGCCCGGGACAGTTCCGATTTTATGGCTACACCTTC CASSLGGPGQFRFYGYTF
- TRBJ2-6 - TRBV9 TGTGCCAGCAGCGTCCAGGACTCTGGGGCCAACGTCCTGACTTTC CASSVQDSGANVLTF
- TRBJ1-1 TRBD1 TRBV19 TGTGCCAGTAGTAGGGACAGGGGGCTAAGGACTGAAGCTTTCTTT CASSRDRGLRTEAFF
- TRBJ2-1 - TRBV19 TGTGCCAGTAGTCTAGCTAGCTCGAAGGCGGATGAGCAGTTCTTC CASSLASSKADEQFF
- TRBJ1-1 - TRBV29-1 TGCAGCGTTCAGGACAGACTGAACACTGAAGCTTTCTTT CSVQDRLNTEAFF
- TRBJ2-1 TRBD1 TRBV5-1 TGCGCCAGCAGCGGACCGGGACAGGGAATTGAGCAGTTCTTC CASSGPGQGIEQFF
- TRBJ1-1 - TRBV5-4 TGTGCCAGCAGCCGTTCGGGATACATGAACACTGAAGCTTTCTTT CASSRSGYMNTEAFF
- TRBJ1-2 - TRBV10-3 TGTGCCATCAGTTTGGGGGGCGATTATGGCTACACCTTC CAISLGGDYGYTF
- TRBJ2-6 - TRBV5-6 TGTGCCAGTCACGTCCGATCTGGGGCCAACGTCCTGACTTTC CASHVRSGANVLTF
- TRBJ1-4 - TRBV18 TGTGCCAGCTCACCACTGATAGGGTCCCAATCAAAACTGTTTTTT CASSPLIGSQSKLFF
few TRBJ1-4 - TRBV28 TGTGCCAGCAGGAGGACATCAGCAACTAATGAAAAACTGTTTTTT CASRRTSATNEKLFF
- TRBJ1-1 - TRBV5-1 TGCGCCAGCAGCTTCAACACTGGAACGGCTGAAGCTTTCTTT CASSFNTGTAEAFF
- TRBJ2-1 - TRBV3-1/TRBV3-2 TGTGCCAGCAGCCAAGATCCGTCGCGTGGTCCCAATGAGCAGTTCTTC CASSQDPSRGPNEQFF
- TRBJ1-2 TRBD1 TRBV20-1 TGCAGTGCTAGTTTTCGGACAGGGGGTGGCTACACCTTC CSASFRTGGGYTF
- TRBJ2-3 - TRBV6-5 TGTGCCAGCAGTTACACCGATTCCACAGATACGCAGTATTTT CASSYTDSTDTQYF
- TRBJ2-5 - TRBV5-4 TGTGCCAGCAGCTTGTGGGGCCAGCAAGAGACCCAGTACTTC CASSLWGQQETQYF
once TRBJ1-4 - TRBV29-1 TGCAGCGTAGATTCGAAGTCTGGCGAAAAACTGTTTTTT CSVDSKSGEKLFF
- TRBJ2-3 - TRBV19 TGTGCCAGTAACACGGACCGGGCTACAGATACGCAGTATTTT CASNTDRATDTQYF
- TRBJ1-2 TRBD1 TRBV5-4 TGTGCCAGCAGTGGGGGGGGGACAGGGTTTAGCGACTATGGCTACACCTTC CASSGGGTGFSDYGYTF
- TRBJ1-3 - TRBV12-2 TGTGCAAGTCGCTTAAGCGGATATGAAGGGTACGGAAACACCATATATTTT CASRLSGYEGYGNTIYF
- TRBJ1-2 - TRBV3-1/TRBV3-2 TGTGCCAGCAGCCAACGGGTACGCAGGGCGACATATGGCTACACCTTC CASSQRVRRATYGYTF
- TRBJ1-1 - TRBV4-1 TGCGCCAGCAGCCAAGTGGGGACGGGAACTGAAGCTTTCTTT CASSQVGTGTEAFF
- TRBJ2-1 TRBD2 TRBV5-1 TGCGCCAGCAGGTTGGGGTCGTTAGCGGGGGTCAATGAGCAGTTCTTC CASRLGSLAGVNEQFF
- TRBJ2-7 - TRBV28 TGTGCCAGCTCCAGGTACTACGAGCAGTACTTC CASSRYYEQYF
- TRBJ2-7 TRBD1 TRBV27 TGTGCCAGCCCGGGGACAGAAACTTACGAGCAGTACTTC CASPGTETYEQYF
few TRBJ1-5 - TRBV25-1 TGTGCCAGCAGTGAATCTGGCAGGGAGGGCGGCAATCAGCCCCAGCATTTT CASSESGREGGNQPQHF
- TRBJ2-7 - TRBV29-1 TGCAGCGTTACGCCCCCGGGCCAGAACTACTACGAGCAGTACTTC CSVTPPGQNYYEQYF
- TRBJ2-7 - TRBV7-9 TGTGCCAGCAGCTTAGCTAGGATTGCCTACGAGCAGTACTTC CASSLARIAYEQYF
- TRBJ2-3 - TRBV19 TGTGCCAGTAGTAGTACCCGGGACGTTTTCACAGATACGCAGTATTTT CASSSTRDVFTDTQYF
few TRBJ2-7 TRBD1 TRBV19 TGTGCCAGCAAGGGACAGGGGGACTCCTACGAGCAGTACTTC CASKGQGDSYEQYF
- TRBJ1-2 TRBD1 TRBV6-5 TGTGCCAGCCGACAGGGTGGCTATGGCTACACCTTC CASRQGGYGYTF
- TRBJ2-1 - TRBV4-1 TGCGCCAGCAGCCAAGAACCTATTGGCGATGAGCAGTTCTTC CASSQEPIGDEQFF
- TRBJ2-2 - TRBV2 TGTGCCAGCAGTGTCGCTCAAGGGTGGGGCGGGGAGCTGTTTTTT CASSVAQGWGGELFF
- TRBJ1-5 - TRBV12-5 TGTGCTAGTGAACGCTCAGGGAGCAATCAGCCCCAGCATTTT CASERSGSNQPQHF
- TRBJ1-1 - TRBV13 TGTGCCAGCAGCTTAAGGCGGACTGAAGCTTTCTTT CASSLRRTEAFF
- TRBJ1-2 - TRBV19 TGTGCCAGTAGTATCGTGTCGACCGGAATAGAGGGATATGGCTACACCTTC CASSIVSTGIEGYGYTF
- TRBJ2-1 TRBD1 TRBV28 TGTGCCAGCACCCACCGGGACAGATACAATGAGCAGTTCTTC CASTHRDRYNEQFF
- TRBJ1-6 - TRBV21-1 TGTGCCAGCAGCACGACAGTCGTCCCTAATTCACCCCTCCACTTT CASSTTVVPNSPLHF
- TRBJ1-2 - TRBV6-5 TGTGCCAGCGAAGGTGTCTATGGCTACACCTTC CASEGVYGYTF
- TRBJ2-7 - TRBV2 TGTGCCAGCAGTGAAGGTTTAGCTTACGAGCAGTACTTC CASSEGLAYEQYF
- TRBJ1-2 TRBD1 TRBV19 TGTGCCAGTCGGGGGGACAGGGCTCATGGCTACACCTTC CASRGDRAHGYTF
once TRBJ2-3 - TRBV10-3 TGTGCCATCAGTGAGTCCCAGGGCACAGATACGCAGTATTTT CAISESQGTDTQYF
- TRBJ1-5 - TRBV29-1 TGCAGCGTGTCACAGGCCCTCAATCAGCCCCAGCATTTT CSVSQALNQPQHF
- TRBJ2-1 TRBD1 TRBV24-1 TGTGCCACCAGTGCCCCTCCCGGGACAGGCCACTACAATGAGCAGTTCTTC CATSAPPGTGHYNEQFF
once TRBJ1-1 TRBD1 TRBV6-5 TGTGCCAGCGGACAGGGGGTTCCGGGGAACACTGAAGCTTTCTTT CASGQGVPGNTEAFF
- TRBJ1-2 - TRBV6-1 TGTGCCAGCAGTGAATATCTGGGGACCTTC CASSEYLGTF